This T cell receptor beta chain was sequenced in a study of cytomegalovirus exposure and HLA in healthy donors. Study as a whole: Approximately 80 million unique TCRs from HLA-typed donors were held in an early data release. Points from the study as a whole: In most subjects, TCR beta sequences reportedly gave accurate predictions of HLA-A and HLA-B alleles. Most TCR beta V segments were productive about 87% or about 30% of the time in an earlier analysis. Using a false discovery rate of 0.05, a later analysis showed that 15,000 to 20,000 TCR beta sequences were associated with HLA alleles.

The primer mix had 60 Vbeta and 13 Jbeta primers. TCRdb keeps only in-frame clones here, not all; method: immunoSEQ multiplex PCR. The sample shows 120,000 or so clones, 81% of them seen only once. This clone was detected a few times. Its antigen is not identified. What was sequenced was PBMCs. This clonotype originated in a man in his late teens or twenties in good health and CMV-seronegative.

CDR3 bases: TGTGCCAGCAGTTTAGAGGGAGGGAGTGAAAAACTGTTTTTT. Translated: CASSLEGGSEKLFF. The J gene is TRBJ1-4, the V gene TRBV27, with D uncertain. Germline values: CDR1 MNHEY, CDR2 SMNVEV (reference sequence). CDR3 length: 14 amino acids. V lost 2 bases, J lost 7 bases, and 11 bases lay in between.